The present entry profiles one TCR beta chain with its context. Antigen: not known. CDR3 size: 18 residues. Trimming at V came to 4 bases and at J to 0 bases, leaving 9 bases not matched to a gene. The germline CDR1 and CDR2 sequences are SNHLY and FYNNEI. This entry is derived from a study of OX40 agonist ivuxolimab in advanced cancers. Turning to the study itself: Age averaged about 66 years (range roughly 23 to 79), and 82.7% were male. Three patients got partial responses; one had hepatocellular carcinoma and two had cutaneous melanoma.

On cycle 4 day 1 and cycle 7 day 1, as well as at baseline, blood was sampled. General study points: Relative to CD4+ cells, CD8+ T cells on average had more expanded clones.

Some clones are missing from TCRdb's copy, which holds only in-frame ones; the method was immunoSEQ multiplex PCR. Among about 83,000 clones listed, about 89% were seen once. The sequence was collected from an adult with an advanced solid tumor such as melanoma, head and neck, liver or kidney cancer. The V and J genes are TRBV2 and TRBJ2-4, with 10 bases identical to TRBD2. This material consisted of CD4+ or CD8+ T cells sorted from blood, taken in a trial of the OX40 agonist ivuxolimab. As DNA, the CDR3 is TGTGCCAGCAGTGTACCAGCGGGGGGGAACCTAGCCAAAAACATTCAGTACTTC. Amino acids: CASSVPAGGNLAKNIQYF.